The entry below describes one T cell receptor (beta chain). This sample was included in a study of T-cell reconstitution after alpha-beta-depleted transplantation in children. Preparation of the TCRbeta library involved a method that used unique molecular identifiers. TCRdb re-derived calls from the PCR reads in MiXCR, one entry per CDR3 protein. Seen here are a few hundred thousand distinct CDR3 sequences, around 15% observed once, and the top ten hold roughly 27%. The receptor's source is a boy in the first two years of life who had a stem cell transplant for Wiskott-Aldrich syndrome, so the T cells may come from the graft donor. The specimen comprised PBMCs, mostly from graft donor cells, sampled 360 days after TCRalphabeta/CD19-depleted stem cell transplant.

Written as DNA, the CDR3 is TGTGCCAGCAGCCCCCGGGGCTCCCCAGGGAATGAGCAGTTCTTC. It codes for CASSPRGSPGNEQFF. The V gene is TRBV3-1, the J gene TRBJ2-1; either TRBD1 or TRBD2 may fit D (5 bases each). This CDR3 has 15 residues. Germline-derived CDR1 and CDR2 are LGHDT and YNNKEL (reference sequence). The V end was cut by 4 bases, the J end by 7 bases, with 17 bases between.